This TCR beta chain came from a study of cytomegalovirus exposure and HLA in healthy donors. Study at large: Most genotyped donors, 81% of about 400, had Caucasian-associated genetic ancestry.

It was with 60 Vbeta and 13 Jbeta primers that the PCR ran. Some clones are missing from TCRdb's copy, which holds only in-frame ones; the method was immunoSEQ multiplex PCR. Of nearly 110,000 clones in the sample, about four fifths were seen once. Study-wide points: Most subjects' HLA-A and HLA-B alleles were reportedly predicted from TCR beta sequences. Several top significant clusters appeared, in a later analysis, to be linked to common viral pathogens. Serostatus for CMV was the only available immune exposure information.

Of note for this clone: Its antigen is currently unknown.

Trimming at V came to 7 bases and at J to 6 bases, leaving 14 bases not matched to a gene. The CDR3 has 15 amino acids. The germline V gene has CDR1 SGHNT and CDR2 YYREEE (reference sequence). The sample comprised PBMCs. The chain couples TRBV5-4 to TRBJ2-3, with 7 bases that match TRBD2. The sequence was obtained from a man aged 30-40 years in good health and CMV-seropositive. Here the CDR3 DNA reads TGTGCCAGCGGGGGGGGTTTCGCGTCGGTTGATACGCAGTATTTT. Its translation is CASGGGFASVDTQYF.